The clone carrying this T cell receptor beta chain was detected a few times. Trimming cost V 1 base and J 2 bases, with 14 bases left between them. This CDR3 is 16 amino acids long. Germline loops: CDR1 SGHNT, CDR2 YYREEE (reference sequence). These data come from a study of blood T cell repertoires in COVID-19. Clones were read by immunoSEQ multiplex PCR, and TCRdb kept only the in-frame ones, dropping some. The profile shows 250,000 to 300,000 clones, around 88% of them singletons. The sequenced sample consisted of peripheral blood. This chain links TRBV5-4 with TRBJ2-3, with D possibly matching TRBD2 (7 bases). This TCR came from a woman aged 25 to 39 who had recovered from COVID-19. The CDR3 DNA sequence: TGTGCCAGCAGCTTGTTCGCGGGGGCCTCCACAGATACGCAGTATTTT. Protein product: CASSLFAGASTDTQYF.